The text below deals with one T cell receptor (beta chain). This specimen comes from a study of blood T cell repertoires in COVID-19. At the level of the study: Acute-phase and convalescent COVID-19 samples originated in the United States, Italy and Spain. T cells, B-cell-depleted T cells, or PBMCs provided the cDNA or gDNA that served as material.

Trimming stripped 8 bases from V and 0 bases from J, with 22 bases between. The CDR3 runs to 17 residues. The V gene's germline CDR1 is MDHEN and CDR2 SYDVKM. How the authors handled the data: How many nucleated cells were present was estimated from reference gene primer amplification. Sequencing used immunoSEQ multiplex PCR; TCRdb keeps in-frame clones, though not all of them. The V and J calls and clone size come from that table; D and trimming were worked out from the DNA. The sample holds roughly 63,000 clones, about 74% seen once. V and J are TRBV28 and TRBJ1-1, with D perhaps matching TRBD1 (5 bases). The sample comprised peripheral blood. The sequence derives from a woman of 80 years or more with acute or convalescent COVID-19. The CDR3 loop reads CASGWEGRGAMNTEAFF. The CDR3 nucleotides read TGTGCCAGCGGGTGGGAGGGGCGCGGGGCCATGAACACTGAAGCTTTCTTT.